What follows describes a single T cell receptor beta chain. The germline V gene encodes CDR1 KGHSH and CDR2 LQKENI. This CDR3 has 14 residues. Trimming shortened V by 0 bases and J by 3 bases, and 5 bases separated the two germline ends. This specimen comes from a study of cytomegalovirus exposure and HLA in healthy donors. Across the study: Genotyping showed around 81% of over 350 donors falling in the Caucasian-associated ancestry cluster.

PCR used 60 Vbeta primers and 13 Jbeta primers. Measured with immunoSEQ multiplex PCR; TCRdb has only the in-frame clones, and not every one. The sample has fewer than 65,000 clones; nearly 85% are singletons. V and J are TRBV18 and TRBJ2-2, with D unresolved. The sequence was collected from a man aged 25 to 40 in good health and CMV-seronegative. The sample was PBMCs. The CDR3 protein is CASSPPLYTGELFF. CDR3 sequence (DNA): TGTGCCAGCTCACCACCTCTTTACACCGGGGAGCTGTTTTTT.